Listed below are T cell receptor beta chains from one sample, sequenced in a study of blood T cell repertoires in COVID-19. Only in-frame clones appear in the TCRdb table, and some are missing; sequencing was by immunoSEQ multiplex PCR. Among under 250,000 clones listed, about 80% were seen once. The sample consisted of peripheral blood. These receptors were obtained from an elderly man with acute or convalescent COVID-19. CDR3s include the opening cysteine and the closing phenylalanine or tryptophan. D genes are given only for firm matches. Clone size is not always given. Where it is, it says once, few, many or a class for expanded clones.

clone_size d_call j_call v_call cdr3_aa cdr3_nt
- - TRBJ1-2 TRBV18 CASSPPGGSNGYTF TGTGCCAGCTCACCACCGGGGGGAAGTAATGGCTACACCTTC
- TRBD1 TRBJ2-1 TRBV6-5 CASSRDRDREQFF TGTGCCAGCAGTCGGGACAGGGATAGGGAGCAGTTCTTC
- - TRBJ2-3 TRBV5-4 CASSLSRGAPYTQYF TGTGCCAGCAGCTTAAGTCGCGGGGCCCCCTATACGCAGTATTTT
- TRBD1 TRBJ2-2 TRBV3-1/TRBV3-2 CASSDWTGPNTGKLFF TGTGCCAGCAGCGACTGGACAGGCCCGAACACCGGGAAGCTGTTTTTT
- TRBD2 TRBJ2-1 TRBV5-4 CASSLGRGLAGGSSYNEQFF TGTGCCAGCAGCTTGGGCCGGGGACTAGCGGGGGGGAGCTCCTACAATGAGCAGTTCTTC
- - TRBJ1-6 TRBV27 CASKGGNSPLHF TGTGCCAGCAAGGGGGGGAATTCACCCCTCCACTTT
- - TRBJ1-4 TRBV18 CASSPGRGNEKLFF TGTGCCAGCTCACCGGGGAGGGGCAATGAAAAACTGTTTTTT
- TRBD2 TRBJ2-2 TRBV4-1 CASSQDSGGPNTGELFF TGCGCCAGCAGCCAAGATAGCGGGGGGCCAAACACCGGGGAGCTGTTTTTT
- - TRBJ1-4 TRBV18 CASSPPRPSTNEKLFF TGTGCCAGCTCACCACCGAGGCCCTCAACTAATGAAAAACTGTTTTTT
once - TRBJ1-4 TRBV6-1 CASSEFLGHPNEKLFF TGTGCCAGCAGTGAATTTTTAGGACACCCTAATGAAAAACTGTTTTTT
- - TRBJ2-7 TRBV21-1 CASTLAGRDRGRHEQYF TGTGCCAGCACCTTAGCAGGCCGGGACAGGGGGCGCCACGAGCAGTACTTC
- - TRBJ1-2 TRBV5-8 CASSLLDAAGYGYTF TGTGCCAGCAGCTTGTTAGACGCGGCGGGGTATGGCTACACCTTC
once TRBD1 TRBJ1-2 TRBV30 CAWSALGTALRGYTF TGTGCCTGGAGTGCTCTCGGGACAGCCCTTCGAGGCTACACCTTC
- - TRBJ1-2 TRBV18 CASSPQGKGYTF TGTGCCAGCTCACCACAGGGGAAAGGCTACACCTTC
- - TRBJ1-5 TRBV6-6 CASTAPPTDFNQPQHF TGTGCCAGCACCGCCCCCCCGACAGATTTCAATCAGCCCCAGCATTTT
- TRBD1 TRBJ1-1 TRBV19 CASSLLLRGLNTEAFF TGTGCCAGTAGTCTGTTGTTAAGGGGGCTGAACACTGAAGCTTTCTTT
- - TRBJ2-6 TRBV6-5 CASSSGGYGGANVLTF TGTGCCAGCAGTTCGGGGGGCTACGGTGGGGCCAACGTCCTGACTTTC
- - TRBJ2-7 TRBV29-1 CSKEPDSASYEQYF TGCAGCAAGGAACCGGACAGCGCTTCCTACGAGCAGTACTTC
- - TRBJ1-5 TRBV10-3 CAISEGKDRQPQHF TGTGCCATCAGTGAGGGAAAAGACAGGCAGCCCCAGCATTTT
- - TRBJ2-7 TRBV4-2 CASSQYPAGPPYEQYF TGTGCCAGCAGCCAATACCCTGCGGGTCCCCCCTACGAGCAGTACTTC
few - TRBJ1-2 TRBV3-1/TRBV3-2 CASSQERTKGYGYTF TGTGCCAGCAGCCAAGAACGCACCAAGGGGTATGGCTACACCTTC
- TRBD1 TRBJ1-4 TRBV20-1 CSASGQVPNEKLFF TGCAGTGCTAGTGGACAGGTGCCTAATGAAAAACTGTTTTTT
- - TRBJ1-2 TRBV20-1 CSASVQKRVGYTF TGCAGTGCTAGTGTACAGAAAAGAGTTGGCTACACCTTC
once TRBD1 TRBJ1-5 TRBV18 CASSDRTGVQPQHF TGTGCCAGCTCTGATCGGACAGGCGTACAGCCCCAGCATTTT
- - TRBJ2-7 TRBV21-1 CASSGTGNGYEQYF TGTGCCAGCAGCGGGACAGGGAACGGGTACGAGCAGTACTTC
- TRBD2 TRBJ2-3 TRBV6-4 CASSVGAASGILFLDTQYF TGTGCCAGCAGTGTAGGTGCGGCTAGCGGGATCCTTTTTCTTGATACGCAGTATTTT
few - TRBJ1-5 TRBV24-1 CATSAGGNPPQPQHF TGTGCCACCAGTGCGGGGGGCAACCCTCCGCAGCCCCAGCATTTT
once - TRBJ2-2 TRBV5-5 CASSGTDTGELFF TGTGCCAGCAGCGGCACCGACACCGGGGAGCTGTTTTTT
- - TRBJ1-3 TRBV5-1 CASSLDSTGNTIYF TGCGCCAGCAGCTTGGACAGTACTGGAAACACCATATATTTT
- - TRBJ2-7 TRBV6-6 CASSTDIYEQYF TGTGCCAGCAGTACGGACATCTACGAGCAGTACTTC
- - TRBJ2-7 TRBV7-2 CASSLEGGWSYEQYF TGTGCCAGCAGCTTAGAGGGGGGGTGGTCCTACGAGCAGTACTTC
- - TRBJ1-1 TRBV19 CASSDPARGGVGTAFF TGTGCCAGTAGCGACCCGGCTCGCGGGGGGGTCGGTACAGCTTTCTTT
- - TRBJ2-1 TRBV6-2/TRBV6-3 CASSYSIGGPANEQFF TGTGCCAGCAGTTACTCGATCGGGGGGCCGGCCAATGAGCAGTTCTTC
- TRBD2 TRBJ2-2 TRBV7-4 CASSMTSGTNTGELFF TGTGCCAGCAGCATGACTAGCGGGACGAACACCGGGGAGCTGTTTTTT
once TRBD2 TRBJ2-3 TRBV4-1 CASSQDGASGSTDTQYF TGCGCCAGCAGCCAAGATGGGGCTAGCGGGAGCACAGATACGCAGTATTTT
- - TRBJ2-3 TRBV6-5 CASLRGPQGYTQYF TGTGCCAGCTTGCGGGGCCCACAGGGGTATACGCAGTATTTT
- - TRBJ2-5 TRBV25-1 CASSGAGLETQYF TGTGCCAGCAGTGGTGCAGGGTTGGAGACCCAGTACTTC
- TRBD1 TRBJ2-3 TRBV3-1/TRBV3-2 CASSQGTGRTDTQYF TGTGCCAGCAGCCAAGGGACAGGGCGGACAGATACGCAGTATTTT
- TRBD1 TRBJ2-3 TRBV10-1 CASSPDRTDTQYF TGCGCCAGCAGCCCGGACAGGACAGATACGCAGTATTTT
- - TRBJ1-3 TRBV3-1/TRBV3-2 CASSRGQPSSGNTIYF TGTGCCAGCAGCCGAGGACAGCCGAGCTCTGGAAACACCATATATTTT
- - TRBJ1-1 TRBV18 CASSPQTGQETEAFF TGTGCCAGCTCACCACAAACAGGGCAAGAAACTGAAGCTTTCTTT
- - TRBJ1-2 TRBV7-9 CASSSSGLRDYGYTF TGTGCCAGCAGCTCATCGGGACTCCGGGACTATGGCTACACCTTC